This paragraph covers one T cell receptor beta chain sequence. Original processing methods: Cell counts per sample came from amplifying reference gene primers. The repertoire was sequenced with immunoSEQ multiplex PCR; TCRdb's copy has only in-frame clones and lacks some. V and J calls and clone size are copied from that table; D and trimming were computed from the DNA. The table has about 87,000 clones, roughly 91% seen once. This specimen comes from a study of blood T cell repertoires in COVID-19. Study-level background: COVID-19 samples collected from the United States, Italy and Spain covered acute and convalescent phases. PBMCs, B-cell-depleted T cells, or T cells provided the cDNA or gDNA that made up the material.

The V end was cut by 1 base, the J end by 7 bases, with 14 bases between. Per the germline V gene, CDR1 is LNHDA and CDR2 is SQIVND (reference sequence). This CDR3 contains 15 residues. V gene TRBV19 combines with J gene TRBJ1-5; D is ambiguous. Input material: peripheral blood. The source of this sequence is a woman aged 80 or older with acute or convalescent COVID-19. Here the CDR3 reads CASSIVRETHQPQHF. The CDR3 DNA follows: TGTGCCAGTAGTATAGTGCGGGAAACACACCAGCCCCAGCATTTT.